The rows below give T cell receptor beta chains drawn from one sample of a study of cytomegalovirus exposure and HLA in healthy donors. Assay: immunoSEQ multiplex PCR; the TCRdb copy retains only in-frame clones and omits some. Of some 40,000 clones listed, around 74% are singletons. Sequencing was performed on PBMCs. Receptors were obtained from a young man in good health and CMV-seronegative. CDR3s include the opening cysteine and the closing phenylalanine or tryptophan. A D gene is named only where the DNA matches it firmly.

TRBV27	.	TRBJ2-3	CASSRRGPDTQYF	TGTGCCAGCAGCCGGAGGGGCCCAGATACGCAGTATTTT
TRBV4-1	.	TRBJ2-7	CASSQGIGGYEQYF	TGCGCCAGCAGCCAAGGGATAGGGGGCTACGAGCAGTACTTC
TRBV12-5	.	TRBJ2-3	CASSDSNTDTQYF	TGTGCTAGTTCCGACTCTAACACAGATACGCAGTATTTT
TRBV7-9	.	TRBJ1-1	CASRLVDGTEAFF	TGTGCCAGCCGCTTAGTAGACGGGACTGAAGCTTTCTTT
TRBV9	TRBD2	TRBJ2-2	CASSRGLGLAGAGELFF	TGTGCCAGCAGCCGGGGATTAGGACTAGCGGGAGCCGGGGAGCTGTTTTTT
TRBV5-8	.	TRBJ1-4	CASSTGALRTNEKLFF	TGTGCCAGCAGCACCGGTGCGTTGCGAACTAATGAAAAACTGTTTTTT
TRBV28	.	TRBJ2-5	CASSSGYQETQYF	TGTGCCAGCAGTTCAGGGTATCAAGAGACCCAGTACTTC
TRBV2	TRBD2	TRBJ2-5	CASSRTSAETQYF	TGTGCCAGCAGCAGGACTAGCGCGGAGACCCAGTACTTC
TRBV7-9	TRBD2	TRBJ2-7	CASRPGGKGGVQYF	TGTGCCAGCAGACCGGGGGGGAAGGGGGGTGTGCAGTACTTC
TRBV11-2	.	TRBJ2-2	CASSFVRGNTGELFF	TGTGCCAGCAGCTTTGTTCGGGGGAACACCGGGGAGCTGTTTTTT
TRBV6-5	TRBD1	TRBJ1-6	CASRRPGTGDILHF	TGTGCCAGCAGACGCCCCGGGACAGGGGACATCCTCCACTTT
TRBV29-1	.	TRBJ1-2	CSVEWAAPNYGYTF	TGCAGCGTTGAATGGGCAGCCCCTAACTATGGCTACACCTTC
TRBV9	TRBD2	TRBJ2-3	CASSGRTSGTTDTQYF	TGTGCCAGCAGCGGGCGGACTAGCGGTACCACAGATACGCAGTATTTT